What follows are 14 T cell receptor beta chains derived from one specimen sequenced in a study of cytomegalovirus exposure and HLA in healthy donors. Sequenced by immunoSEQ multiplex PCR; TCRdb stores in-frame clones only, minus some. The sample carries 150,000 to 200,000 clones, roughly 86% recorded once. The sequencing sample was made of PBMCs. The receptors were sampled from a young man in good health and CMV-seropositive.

DNA of the CDR3: TGTGCCAGCAGCCTCGACAGGAACTATGGCTACACCTTC. Translated, it gives CASSLDRNYGYTF. V and J are TRBV6-5 and TRBJ1-2, with a possible D match to TRBD1 (6 bases). Trimming removed 6 bases at V and 2 bases at J, with 10 bases between. Germline V gene sequence: CDR1 MNHEY, CDR2 SVGAGI. The CDR3 covers 13 residues.

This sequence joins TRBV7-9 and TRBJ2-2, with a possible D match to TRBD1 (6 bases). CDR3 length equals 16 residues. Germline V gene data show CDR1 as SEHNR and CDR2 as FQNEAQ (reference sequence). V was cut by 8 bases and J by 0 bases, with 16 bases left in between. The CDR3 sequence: CASPGAGATNTGELFF. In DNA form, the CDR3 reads TGTGCCAGCCCTGGAGCAGGGGCGACGAACACCGGGGAGCTGTTTTTT.

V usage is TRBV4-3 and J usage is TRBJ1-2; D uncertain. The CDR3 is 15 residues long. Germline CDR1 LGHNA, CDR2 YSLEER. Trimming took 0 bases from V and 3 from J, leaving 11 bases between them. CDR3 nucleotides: TGCGCCAGCAGCCAAGATCAAGGCGGATACTATGGCTACACCTTC. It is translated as CASSQDQGGYYGYTF.

CDR3 in amino acids: CASSFGTGGYEQFF. DNA of the CDR3: TGTGCCAGCAGTTTTGGGACAGGGGGCTATGAGCAGTTCTTC. The gene calls are TRBV27 and TRBJ2-1, with TRBD1 matching 12 bases. The CDR3 consists of 14 residues. Germline V gives CDR1 MNHEY, CDR2 SMNVEV (reference sequence). Trimming took 3 bases from V and 8 from J; bases not matched to a gene: 2.

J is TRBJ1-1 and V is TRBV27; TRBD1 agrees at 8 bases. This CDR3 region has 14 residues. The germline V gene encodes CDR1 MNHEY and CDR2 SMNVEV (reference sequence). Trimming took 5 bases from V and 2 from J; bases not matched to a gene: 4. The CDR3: CASSPGQVNTEAFF. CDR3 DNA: TGTGCCAGCAGTCCGGGACAGGTTAACACTGAAGCTTTCTTT.

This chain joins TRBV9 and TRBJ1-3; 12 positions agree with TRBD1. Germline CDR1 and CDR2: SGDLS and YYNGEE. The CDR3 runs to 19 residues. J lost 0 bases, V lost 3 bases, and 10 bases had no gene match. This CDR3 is CASSAHGTGGPHSGNTIYF. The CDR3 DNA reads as TGTGCCAGCAGCGCCCATGGGACAGGGGGCCCCCACTCTGGAAACACCATATATTTT. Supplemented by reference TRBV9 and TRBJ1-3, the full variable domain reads DSGVTQTPKHLITATGQRVTLRCSPRSGDLSVYWYQQSLDQGLQFLIQYYNGEERAKGNILERFSAQQFPDLHSELNLSSLELGDSALYFCASSAHGTGGPHSGNTIYFGEGSWLTVV.

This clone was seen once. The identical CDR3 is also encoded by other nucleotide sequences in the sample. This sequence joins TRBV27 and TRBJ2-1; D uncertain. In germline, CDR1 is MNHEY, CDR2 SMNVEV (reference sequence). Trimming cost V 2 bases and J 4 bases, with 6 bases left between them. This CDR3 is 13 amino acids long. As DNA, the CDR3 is TGTGCCAGCAGTTTAACACCTTACAATGAGCAGTTCTTC. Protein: CASSLTPYNEQFF.

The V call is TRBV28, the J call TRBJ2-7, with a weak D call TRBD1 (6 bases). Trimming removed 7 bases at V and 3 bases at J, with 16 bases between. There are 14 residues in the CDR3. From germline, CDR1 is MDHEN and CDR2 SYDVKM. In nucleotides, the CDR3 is TGTGCCAGCATGGCTCAGGGGCCAGTCTACGAGCAGTACTTC. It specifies CASMAQGPVYEQYF. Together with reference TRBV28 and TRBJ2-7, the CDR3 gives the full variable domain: DVKVTQSSRYLVKRTGEKVFLECVQDMDHENMFWYRQDPGLGLRLIYFSYDVKMKEKGDIPEGYSVSREKKERFSLILESASTNQTSMYLCASMAQGPVYEQYFGPGTRLTVT.

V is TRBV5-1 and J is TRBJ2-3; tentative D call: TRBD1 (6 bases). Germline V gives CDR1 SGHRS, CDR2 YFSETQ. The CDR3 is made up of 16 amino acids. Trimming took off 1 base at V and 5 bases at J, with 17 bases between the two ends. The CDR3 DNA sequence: TGCGCCAGCAGCTTGCGCAGGGGCCGGATTGGAGATACGCAGTATTTT. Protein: CASSLRRGRIGDTQYF.

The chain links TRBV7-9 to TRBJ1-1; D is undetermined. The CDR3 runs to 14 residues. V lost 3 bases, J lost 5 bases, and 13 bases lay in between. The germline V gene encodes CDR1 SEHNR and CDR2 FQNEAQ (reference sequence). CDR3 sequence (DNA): TGTGCCAGCAGCTTCGGCGGCGCGGAGACTGAAGCTTTCTTT. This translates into CASSFGGAETEAFF. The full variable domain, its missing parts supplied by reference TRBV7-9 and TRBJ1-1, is DTGVSQNPRHKITKRGQNVTFRCDPISEHNRLYWYRQTLGQGPEFLTYFQNEAQLEKSRLLSDRFSAERPKGSFSTLEIQRTEQGDSAMYLCASSFGGAETEAFFGQGTRLTVV.

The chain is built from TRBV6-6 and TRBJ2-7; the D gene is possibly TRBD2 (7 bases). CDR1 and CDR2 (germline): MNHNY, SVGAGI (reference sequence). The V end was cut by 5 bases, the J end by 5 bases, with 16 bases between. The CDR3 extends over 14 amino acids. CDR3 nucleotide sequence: TGTGCCAGCAGTGCCCCGGGGAGGGGGGACGAGCAGTACTTC. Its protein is CASSAPGRGDEQYF.

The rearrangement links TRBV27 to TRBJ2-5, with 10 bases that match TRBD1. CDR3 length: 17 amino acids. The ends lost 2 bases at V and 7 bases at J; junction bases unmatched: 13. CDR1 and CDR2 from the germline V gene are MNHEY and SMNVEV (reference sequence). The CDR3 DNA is TGTGCCAGCAGTTTACGTCCGACAGGGGGCTATGGTAGGACCCAGTACTTC. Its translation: CASSLRPTGGYGRTQYF.

The CDR3 spells CASSGDEGVGNQPQHF. The DNA for the CDR3 is TGTGCCAGCAGTGGAGATGAGGGGGTCGGCAATCAGCCCCAGCATTTT. The chain combines TRBV6-1 with TRBJ1-5, with a tentative D call TRBD1 (6 bases). CDR1 is MNHNS and CDR2 is SASEGT in the germline V gene. This CDR3 comprises 16 residues. Trimming removed 4 bases from V and 2 bases from J, with 15 bases in between.

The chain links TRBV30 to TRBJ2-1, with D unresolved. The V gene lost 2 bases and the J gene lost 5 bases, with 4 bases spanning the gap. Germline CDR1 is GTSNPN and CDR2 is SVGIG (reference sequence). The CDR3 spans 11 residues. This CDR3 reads CAWSQNNEQFF. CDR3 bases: TGTGCCTGGAGTCAGAACAATGAGCAGTTCTTC.